The sequence of this T cell receptor beta chain was determined in a study of blood T cell repertoires in COVID-19. Study in general: There were acute and convalescent COVID-19 samples, and they came from the United States, Italy and Spain. In each case, the material was cDNA or gDNA derived from T cells, B-cell-depleted T cells, or PBMCs.

Original analysis: Amplified reference gene primers provided the basis for estimating nucleated cell counts. Profiling relied on immunoSEQ multiplex PCR, and the TCRdb table lists in-frame clones only, not all of them. V and J calls and clone size come straight from that table; D and trimming were deduced from the DNA. The repertoire includes tens of thousands of clones, less than 85% of them detected once, and 10% to 15% sits in the top ten. The CDR3 extends over 11 amino acids. V shed 5 bases and J shed 10 bases, with 12 bases lying between them. Germline CDR1 reads MNHEY; CDR2 reads SVGAGI. The chain employs TRBV6-5 and TRBJ2-7; tentatively, D is TRBD2 (5 bases). This sequence originates from a human donor in a cohort sampled during active COVID-19. The sequenced sample was peripheral blood. The CDR3 loop is CASSTPEGQYF. The CDR3 DNA follows: TGTGCCAGCAGTACCCCTGAGGGACAGTACTTC.